A few counts support the clone carrying this T cell receptor beta chain. Antigen specificity is unknown. This record belongs to a study of cytomegalovirus exposure and HLA in healthy donors. The PCR contained 60 Vbeta and 13 Jbeta primers. The method was immunoSEQ multiplex PCR; TCRdb's version includes in-frame clones alone and lacks a portion of them. The repertoire holds 100,000 to 150,000 clones, roughly four fifths seen once, with 16% in the top ten. The germline V gene has CDR1 MDHEN and CDR2 SYDVKM. V was trimmed by 5 bases and J by 7 bases, leaving 14 bases between them. The CDR3 contains 13 residues. Study results and limitations: Analysis was performed later, and it showed HLA-associated TCR beta chains to be more clonally expanded than equally common others.

Material for sequencing was PBMCs. The sequence was obtained from a man aged 45 to 65 in good health and CMV-seropositive. The chain recombines TRBV28 with TRBJ1-2; possible D gene TRBD1, 6 bases. In DNA, the CDR3 is TGTGCCAGCAGTCCGCAACAGGGTGTTGGCTACACCTTC. As protein: CASSPQQGVGYTF.